This T cell receptor beta chain was documented in a study of T cell repertoires in cytomegalovirus infection. In TCRdb, the reads were re-called with MiXCR into one record per CDR3 protein. The sample carries approximately 500,000 distinct CDR3 sequences, 26% recorded once. In germline, CDR1 is SGDLS, CDR2 YYNGEE. The CDR3 length is 17 residues. J lost 2 bases, V lost 4 bases, and 14 bases had no gene match. This clonotype was found a few times. J is TRBJ2-5 and V is TRBV9, with 7 bases fitting TRBD2. The specimen was PBMCs. The receptor's source is a human donor in good health (CMV status not recorded). Some clones in this sample may be carry-over from other donors' samples. CDR3 in DNA: TGTGCCAGCAGCCCTCCGGTGCGGGAGAGGGCTCAAGAGACCCAGTACTTC. Its translation is CASSPPVRERAQETQYF.